These 14 T cell receptor beta chains were sequenced from one sample in a study of kidney transplant recipient with SARS-CoV-2 infection. Each CDR3 protein gets one entry after TCRdb re-called the reads with MiXCR. The table includes fewer than 250,000 distinct CDR3 sequences, under 35% detected once. The specimen comprised a blood sample, sampled at baseline and on approximately day 120 from a kidney transplant recipient. The receptors originated from a young adult male patient who had COVID-19 and was a kidney transplant recipient. Among the T cells, some may be from the graft donor.

The chain uses TRBV28 and TRBJ2-6; D gene ambiguous. The CDR3 has 15 amino acids. Germline-derived CDR1 and CDR2 are MDHEN and SYDVKM. The ends were cut back, 8 bases at V and 2 bases at J, with 13 bases in the middle. This chain's CDR3 is CASALDRAGANVLTF. DNA for the CDR3: TGTGCCAGCGCTTTGGACCGGGCTGGGGCCAACGTCCTGACTTTC.

With respect to this clonotype: One base away lies a much larger clone, so this may be a sequencing read error. This chain joins TRBV6-4 and TRBJ1-2, with unresolved D. CDR1 is MRHNA and CDR2 is SNTAGT in the germline V gene. V lost 4 bases and J lost 4, with 22 bases in between. The CDR3 is 17 amino acids. CDR3 sequence reads: CASSGWTSHGETYGYTF. The CDR3 DNA is TGTGCCAGCAGTGGTTGGACCTCACACGGAGAGACCTATGGCTACACCTTC.

This clonotype was detected ten times or more. This chain uses TRBV7-9 with TRBJ2-7, with TRBD2 identical over 9 bases. Germline CDR1 SEHNR, CDR2 FQNEAQ (reference sequence). With V trimmed by 0 bases and J by 4 bases, 1 base remained unmatched. The CDR3 covers 14 residues. As DNA, the CDR3 is TGTGCCAGCAGCTTAGCGAGCGGGGGGTACGAGCAGTACTTC. Translation gives CASSLASGGYEQYF.

This clonotype was seen at least ten times. This chain connects TRBV3-1 to TRBJ1-4; D may be TRBD1 (6 bases). V was cut by 4 bases and J by 8 bases, with 17 bases left in between. This CDR3 spans 15 amino acids. The germline gives CDR1 LGHDT, CDR2 YNNKEL (reference sequence). CDR3 loop: CASSLQGLGGEKLFF. CDR3 bases: TGTGCCAGCAGCCTCCAGGGGCTAGGGGGGGAAAAACTGTTTTTT.

This clonotype was seen ten or more times. The rearrangement uses TRBV6-6 and TRBJ1-5; 8 bases map to TRBD1. This CDR3 spans 17 amino acids. V was pared by 8 bases and J by 5 bases, with 17 bases of the junction left unmatched. Germline V gene lookup returns CDR1 MNHNY and CDR2 SVGAGI (reference sequence). This CDR3 is CASLASSGTGGDQPQHF. CDR3 sequence (DNA): TGTGCCAGCTTGGCCTCTTCCGGGACAGGAGGGGATCAGCCCCAGCATTTT.

A remark on this clonotype: This could be a read error, since a much larger clone is one nucleotide away. The chain couples TRBV5-8 to TRBJ1-2; D is unresolved. Trimming took off 9 bases at V and 4 bases at J, with 25 bases between the two ends. Germline CDR1 SGHTS, CDR2 YDEGEE. The CDR3 extends over 16 amino acids. CDR3 in DNA: TGTGCCAACTGTGCGGATCATCCACGAAAGACCTATGGCTACACCTTC. Residues: CANCADHPRKTYGYTF.

This clonotype was recorded a few times. The chain carries TRBV12-3 or TRBV12-4 and TRBJ1-2, with unresolved D. This CDR3 region has 17 residues. Trimming pared 4 bases from V and 4 bases from J, leaving 22 bases between. The CDR3 reads CASSCRRSFRKTYGYTF. CDR3 DNA: TGTGCCAGCAGTTGTCGTCGCAGCTTCCGAAAGACCTATGGCTACACCTTC.

In its sample, this clonotype was seen many times. The chain has TRBV19 and TRBJ2-7; D possibly corresponds to TRBD2 (6 bases). CDR3 length: 14 residues. Trimming took off 4 bases at V and 3 bases at J, with 13 bases between the two ends. Germline V CDR1 and CDR2: LNHDA, SQIVND (reference sequence). CDR3 protein: CASSTTGGVYEQYF. CDR3 sequence (DNA): TGTGCCAGTAGTACGACGGGCGGGGTCTACGAGCAGTACTTC.

This clonotype has ten or more counts. The genes are TRBV6-8 and TRBJ1-2; D is unresolved. CDR3 length: 17 amino acids. From germline, CDR1 is MNHGY and CDR2 SAAAGT. V gave up 5 bases and J gave up 4 bases, with 23 bases separating them. CDR3: CASSVVTRSRKTYGYTF. CDR3 bases: TGTGCCAGCAGTGTAGTAACACGCTCTAGAAAGACCTATGGCTACACCTTC.

This clonotype was counted many times. The chain carries TRBV15 and TRBJ1-2; 8 bases map to TRBD1. Germline CDR1 and CDR2: LNHNV and YYDKDF (reference sequence). Trimming removed 0 bases from V and 5 bases from J; junction bases left unmatched: 2. The CDR3 covers 14 residues. As DNA, the CDR3 is TGTGCCACCAGCAGAGAGACAGGGGAGTATGGCTACACCTTC. It encodes CATSRETGEYGYTF.

This clonotype was counted many times. The chain employs TRBV28 and TRBJ1-1; D gene unclear. Deletions cut 6 bases from V and 3 bases from J, with 14 bases between. The CDR3 is 14 amino acids. Germline V gene sequence: CDR1 MDHEN, CDR2 SYDVKM. The CDR3 DNA follows: TGTGCCAGCAGACCCCAGGACGGGTACACTGAAGCTTTCTTT. As protein: CASRPQDGYTEAFF.

This clonotype was seen repeatedly, ten times or more. The chain links TRBV6-1 to TRBJ1-2; no clear D gene. The V and J ends lost 4 bases and 4 bases respectively, with 22 bases between them. The CDR3 is 17 residues long. Germline V CDR1 and CDR2: MNHNS, SASEGT. Written as DNA, the CDR3 is TGTGCCAGCAGTGGACATGGGGAATGTAGAAAGACCTATGGCTACACCTTC. This codes for CASSGHGECRKTYGYTF.

This clonotype was picked up many times. The chain combines TRBV7-2 with TRBJ2-7, with 9 bases matching TRBD2. CDR1 and CDR2 from the germline V gene are SGHTA and FQGNSA. This CDR3 has 16 amino acids. The V segment lost 5 bases and the J segment 5 bases; nucleotides outside the gene matches: 13. The CDR3 here is CASSEPGLAYSHEQYF. The CDR3 nucleotides are TGTGCCAGCAGCGAGCCGGGACTAGCTTACAGCCACGAGCAGTACTTC.

Remarks on this clonotype: The CDR3 carries no conserved terminal phenylalanine or tryptophan, so it likely arises from a read error. The chain uses TRBV2 and TRBJ1-2; 8 nucleotides align to TRBD1. The junction had 8 bases not matched to a gene; V was cut back by 5 bases and J by 6 bases. Germline assignment: CDR1 SNHLY and CDR2 FYNNEI. The CDR3 runs to 14 residues. CDR3 DNA: TGTGCCAGCAGTTACCGGCAGGGGGCCGATGGCTACACCCTC. This sequence encodes CASSYRQGADGYTL.